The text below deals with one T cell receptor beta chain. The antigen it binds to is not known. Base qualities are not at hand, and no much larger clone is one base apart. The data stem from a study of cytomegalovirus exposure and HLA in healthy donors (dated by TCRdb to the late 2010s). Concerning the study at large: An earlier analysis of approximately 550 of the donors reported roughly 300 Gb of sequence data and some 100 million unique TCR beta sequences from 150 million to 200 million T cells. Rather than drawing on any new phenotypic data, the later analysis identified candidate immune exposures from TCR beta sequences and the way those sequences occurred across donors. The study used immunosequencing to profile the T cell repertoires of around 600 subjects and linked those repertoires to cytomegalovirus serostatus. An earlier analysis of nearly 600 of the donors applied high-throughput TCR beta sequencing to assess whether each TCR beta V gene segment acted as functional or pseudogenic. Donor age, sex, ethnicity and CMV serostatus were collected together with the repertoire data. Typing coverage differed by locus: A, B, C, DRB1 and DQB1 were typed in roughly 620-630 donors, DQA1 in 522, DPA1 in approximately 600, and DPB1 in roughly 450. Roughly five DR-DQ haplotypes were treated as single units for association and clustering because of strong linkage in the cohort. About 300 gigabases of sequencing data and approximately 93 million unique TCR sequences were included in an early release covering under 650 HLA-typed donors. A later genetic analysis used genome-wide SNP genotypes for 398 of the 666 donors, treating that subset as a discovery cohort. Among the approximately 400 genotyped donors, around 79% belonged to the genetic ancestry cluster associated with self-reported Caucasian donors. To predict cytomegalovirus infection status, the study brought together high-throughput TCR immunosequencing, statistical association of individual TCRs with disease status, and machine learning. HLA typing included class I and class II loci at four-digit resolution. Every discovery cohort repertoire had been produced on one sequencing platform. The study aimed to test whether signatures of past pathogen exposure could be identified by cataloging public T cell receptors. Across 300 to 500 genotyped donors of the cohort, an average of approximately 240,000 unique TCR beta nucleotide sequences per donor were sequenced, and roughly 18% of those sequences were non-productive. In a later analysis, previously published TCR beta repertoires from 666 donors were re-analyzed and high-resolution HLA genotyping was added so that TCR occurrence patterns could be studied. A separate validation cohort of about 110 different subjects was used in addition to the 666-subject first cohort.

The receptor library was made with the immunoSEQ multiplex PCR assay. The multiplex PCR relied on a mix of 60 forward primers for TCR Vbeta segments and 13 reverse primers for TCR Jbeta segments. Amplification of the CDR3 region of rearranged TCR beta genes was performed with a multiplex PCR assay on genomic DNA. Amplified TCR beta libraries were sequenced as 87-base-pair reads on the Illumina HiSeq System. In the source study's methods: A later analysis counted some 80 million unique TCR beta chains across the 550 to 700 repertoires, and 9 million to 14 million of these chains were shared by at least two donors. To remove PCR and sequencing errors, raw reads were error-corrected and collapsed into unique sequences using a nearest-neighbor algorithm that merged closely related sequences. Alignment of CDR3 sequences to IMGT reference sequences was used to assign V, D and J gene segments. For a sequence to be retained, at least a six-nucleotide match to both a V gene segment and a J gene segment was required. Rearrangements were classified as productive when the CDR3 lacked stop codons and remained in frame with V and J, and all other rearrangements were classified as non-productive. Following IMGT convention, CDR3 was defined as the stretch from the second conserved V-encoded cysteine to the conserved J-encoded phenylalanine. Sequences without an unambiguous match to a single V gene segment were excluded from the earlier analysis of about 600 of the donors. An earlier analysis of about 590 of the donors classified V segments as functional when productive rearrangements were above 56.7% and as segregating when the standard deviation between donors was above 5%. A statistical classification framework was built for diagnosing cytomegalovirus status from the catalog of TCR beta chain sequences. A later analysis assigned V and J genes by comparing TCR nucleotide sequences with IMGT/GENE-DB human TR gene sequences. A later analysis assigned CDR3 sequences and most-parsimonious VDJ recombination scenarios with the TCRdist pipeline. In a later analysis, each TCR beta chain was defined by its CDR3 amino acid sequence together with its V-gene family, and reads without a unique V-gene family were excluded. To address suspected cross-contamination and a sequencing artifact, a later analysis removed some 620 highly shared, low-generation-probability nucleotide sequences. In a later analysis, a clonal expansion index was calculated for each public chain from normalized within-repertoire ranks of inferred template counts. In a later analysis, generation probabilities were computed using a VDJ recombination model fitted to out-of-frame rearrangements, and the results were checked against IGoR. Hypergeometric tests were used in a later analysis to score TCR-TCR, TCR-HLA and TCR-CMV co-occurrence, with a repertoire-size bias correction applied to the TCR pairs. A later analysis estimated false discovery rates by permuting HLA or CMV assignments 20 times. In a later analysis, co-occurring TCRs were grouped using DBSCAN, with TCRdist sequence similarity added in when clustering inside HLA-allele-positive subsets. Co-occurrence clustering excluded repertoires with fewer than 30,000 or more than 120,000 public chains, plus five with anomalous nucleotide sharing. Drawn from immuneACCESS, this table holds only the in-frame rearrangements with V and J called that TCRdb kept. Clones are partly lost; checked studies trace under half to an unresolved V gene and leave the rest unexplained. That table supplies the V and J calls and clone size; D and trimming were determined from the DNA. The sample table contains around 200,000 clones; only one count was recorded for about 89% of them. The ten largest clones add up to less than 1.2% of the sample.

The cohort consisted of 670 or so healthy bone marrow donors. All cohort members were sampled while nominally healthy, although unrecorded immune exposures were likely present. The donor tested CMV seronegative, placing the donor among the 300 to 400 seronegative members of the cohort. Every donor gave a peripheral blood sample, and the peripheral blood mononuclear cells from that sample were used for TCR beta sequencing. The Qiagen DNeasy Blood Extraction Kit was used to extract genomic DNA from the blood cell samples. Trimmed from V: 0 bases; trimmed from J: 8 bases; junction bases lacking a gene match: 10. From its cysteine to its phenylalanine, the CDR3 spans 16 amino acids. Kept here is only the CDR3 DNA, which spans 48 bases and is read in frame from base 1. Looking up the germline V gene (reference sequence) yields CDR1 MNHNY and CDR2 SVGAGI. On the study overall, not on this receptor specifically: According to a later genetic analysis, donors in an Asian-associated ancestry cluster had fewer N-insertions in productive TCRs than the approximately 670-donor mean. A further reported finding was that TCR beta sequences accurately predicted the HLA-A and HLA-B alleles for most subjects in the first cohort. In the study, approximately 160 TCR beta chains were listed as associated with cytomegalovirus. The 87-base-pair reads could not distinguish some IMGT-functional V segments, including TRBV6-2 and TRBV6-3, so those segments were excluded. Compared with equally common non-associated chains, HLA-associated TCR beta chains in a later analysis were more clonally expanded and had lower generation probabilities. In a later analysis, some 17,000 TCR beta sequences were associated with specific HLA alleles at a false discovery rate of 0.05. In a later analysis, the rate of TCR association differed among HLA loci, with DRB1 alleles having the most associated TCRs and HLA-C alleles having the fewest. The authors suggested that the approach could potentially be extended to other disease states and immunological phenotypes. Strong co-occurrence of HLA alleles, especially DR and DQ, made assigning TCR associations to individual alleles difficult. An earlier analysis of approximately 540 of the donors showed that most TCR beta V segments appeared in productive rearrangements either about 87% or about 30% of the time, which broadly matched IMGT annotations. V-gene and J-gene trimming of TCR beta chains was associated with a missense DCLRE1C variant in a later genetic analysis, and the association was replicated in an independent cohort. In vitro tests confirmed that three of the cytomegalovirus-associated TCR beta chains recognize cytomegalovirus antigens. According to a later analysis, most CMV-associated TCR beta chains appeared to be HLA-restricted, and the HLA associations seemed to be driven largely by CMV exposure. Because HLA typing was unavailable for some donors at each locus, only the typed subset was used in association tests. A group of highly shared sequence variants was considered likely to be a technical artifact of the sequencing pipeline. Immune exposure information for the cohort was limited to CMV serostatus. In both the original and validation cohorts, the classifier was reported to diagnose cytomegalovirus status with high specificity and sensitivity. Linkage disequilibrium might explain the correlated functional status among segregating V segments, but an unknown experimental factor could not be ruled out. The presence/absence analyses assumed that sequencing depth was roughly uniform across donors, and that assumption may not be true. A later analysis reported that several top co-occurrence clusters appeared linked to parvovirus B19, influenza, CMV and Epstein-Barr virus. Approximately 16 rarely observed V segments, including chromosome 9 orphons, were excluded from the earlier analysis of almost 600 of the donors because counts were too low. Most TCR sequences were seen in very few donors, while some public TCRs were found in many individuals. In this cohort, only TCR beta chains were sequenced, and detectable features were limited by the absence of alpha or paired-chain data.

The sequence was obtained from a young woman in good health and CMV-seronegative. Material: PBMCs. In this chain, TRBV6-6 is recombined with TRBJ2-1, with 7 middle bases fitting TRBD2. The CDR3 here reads CASSYSPTSHNDEQFF. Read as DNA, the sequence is TGTGCCAGCAGTTACTCACCGACTAGCCACAATGATGAGCAGTTCTTC.